Presented here are 3 T cell receptor beta chains from one specimen sequenced in a study of T-cell reconstitution after alpha-beta-depleted transplantation in children. During its preparation, the TCRbeta library received unique molecular identifiers. TCRdb used MiXCR to reprocess the PCR reads, holding one entry per CDR3 protein. The sample holds about 440,000 distinct CDR3 sequences, 43% seen once. Here the sequenced sample was PBMCs, taken before TCRalphabeta/CD19-depleted stem cell transplant. These receptors were taken from a girl aged 2 to 9 with aplastic anemia, due to receive a stem cell transplant.

The chain joins TRBV5-1 to TRBJ2-5; D is uncertain. The ends were cut back, 4 bases at V and 0 bases at J, with 10 bases in the middle. CDR3 length equals 14 residues. Germline values: CDR1 SGHRS, CDR2 YFSETQ. CDR3 DNA sequence: TGCGCCAGCAGCGACGTGGGGTACCAAGAGACCCAGTACTTC. Protein: CASSDVGYQETQYF.

The gene calls are TRBV6-1 and TRBJ2-5; 8 bases are shared with TRBD2. Per germline, CDR1 MNHNS and CDR2 SASEGT. Trimming took 4 bases from V and 1 from J; bases not matched to a gene: 8. The CDR3 length is 16 residues. The CDR3 coding sequence is TGTGCCAGCAGTGGGACGGGGACTAGATCCCAAGAGACCCAGTACTTC. Protein: CASSGTGTRSQETQYF.

The V call is TRBV7-9, the J call TRBJ2-2, with no clear D. Germline assignment: CDR1 SEHNR and CDR2 FQNEAQ (reference sequence). V was trimmed by 8 bases and J by 1 base, leaving 11 bases between them. The CDR3 runs to 14 residues. CDR3 nucleotide sequence: TGTGCCAGCGGCGGACCCCTGAACACCGGGGAGCTGTTTTTT. The encoded protein is CASGGPLNTGELFF.